This T cell receptor (beta chain) was sequenced for a study of Ad26.COV2.S vaccination and SARS-CoV-2 variants. Clones were sequenced by immunoSEQ multiplex PCR, and TCRdb holds only the in-frame ones, with some missing. The sample holds 440,000 or so clones, around 90% seen once. Germline CDR1 SGHDT, CDR2 YYEEEE. V was shortened by 4 bases and J by 3 bases, with 13 bases between the two germline ends. The CDR3 totals 15 residues. Specified treatment: roughly 19 received Ad26.COV2.S at low or high dose, single or two shots; 5 received placebo; per-sample allocation not given. On day 63 after the first injection, vaccine and placebo recipients gave samples.

The J gene is TRBJ1-4, the V gene TRBV5-6, with TRBD1 as a possible D gene (6 bases). The receptor was derived from a person aged 18-60 years who received the Ad26.COV2.S COVID-19 vaccine or a placebo. The material was peripheral blood, obtained in a trial of Ad26.COV2.S vaccine versus placebo. CDR3 sequence (DNA): TGTGCCAGCAGCGAGGCAGGGGTTTCTAATGAAAAACTGTTTTTT. This sequence encodes CASSEAGVSNEKLFF.